This T cell receptor beta chain comes out of a study of cytomegalovirus exposure and HLA in healthy donors (dated by TCRdb to 2015 to 2018). Notes on the research overall: An earlier analysis of under 600 of the donors reported 250 to 300 Gb of sequence data and around 120 million unique TCR beta sequences from about 200 million T cells. Roughly 320 gigabases of sequencing data and around 85 million unique TCR sequences made up an early release that covered fewer than 650 HLA-typed donors. The genetic ancestry cluster associated with self-reported Caucasian donors included around 76% of the 398 genotyped donors. The study aimed to test whether cataloging public T cell receptors could reveal signatures of past pathogen exposure. Using immunosequencing, the study profiled T cell repertoires from 666 subjects and related those repertoires to cytomegalovirus serostatus. Along with the roughly 610-subject first cohort, a separate validation cohort of around 110 different subjects was used. The study combined high-throughput TCR immunosequencing, statistical association of individual TCRs with disease status, and machine learning to predict cytomegalovirus infection status. A later analysis re-examined previously published TCR beta repertoires from about 670 donors and added high-resolution HLA genotyping to investigate patterns of TCR occurrence. Rather than using new phenotypic data, the later analysis identified candidate immune exposures from TCR beta sequences and from how often those sequences occurred across donors. In an earlier analysis of about 590 of the donors, high-throughput TCR beta sequencing was used to judge whether each TCR beta V gene segment behaved as functional or pseudogenic. Donor age, sex, ethnicity and CMV serostatus were compiled alongside the repertoire data. Genome-wide SNP genotypes for about 55% of the roughly 670 donors were used in a later genetic analysis, which treated that subset as a discovery cohort. All discovery cohort repertoires had been generated on a single sequencing platform. HLA typing covered class I and class II loci at four-digit resolution. The number of typed donors differed by locus: about 620-630 for A, B, C, DRB1 and DQB1; some 540 for DQA1; fewer than 610 for DPA1; and roughly 470 for DPB1. About five DR-DQ haplotypes were treated as single units for association and clustering because of strong linkage in the cohort. Among about 400 genotyped donors of the cohort, an average of roughly 230,000 unique TCR beta nucleotide sequences was sequenced per donor, of which approximately 19% were non-productive. Overall results and qualifications from the work: A later analysis found that most CMV-associated TCR beta chains appeared HLA-restricted, with HLA associations seemingly driven largely by CMV exposure. Three of the identified cytomegalovirus-associated TCR beta chains were confirmed in vitro to be specific for cytomegalovirus antigens. A further reported finding was that TCR beta sequences accurately predicted the HLA-A and HLA-B alleles for most subjects in the first cohort. In the study, around 160 TCR beta chains were listed as associated with cytomegalovirus. An association between a missense DCLRE1C variant and V-gene and J-gene trimming of TCR beta chains was found in a later genetic analysis and replicated in an independent cohort. Presence/absence analyses assumed roughly uniform sequencing depth across donors, an assumption that may not hold. When HLA alleles, especially DR and DQ, strongly co-occurred, attributing TCR associations to individual alleles was difficult. Over 15 rarely observed V segments, including chromosome 9 orphons, were excluded from the earlier analysis of some 590 of the donors because counts were too low. In a later analysis, the rate of TCR association differed among HLA loci, with DRB1 alleles having the most associated TCRs and HLA-C alleles having the fewest. Several of the top co-occurrence clusters appeared to be linked to parvovirus B19, influenza, CMV and Epstein-Barr virus, according to a later analysis. In a later analysis, HLA-associated TCR beta chains were found to be more clonally expanded and to have lower generation probabilities than equally common non-associated chains. HLA typing was unavailable for some donors at each locus, so association tests used only the typed subset. The classifier was reported to diagnose cytomegalovirus status with high specificity and sensitivity in both the original cohort and the validation cohort. A cluster of highly shared sequence variants was judged likely to be a technical artifact of the sequencing pipeline. Correlated functional status among segregating V segments might be attributable to linkage disequilibrium, but an unknown experimental factor could not be ruled out. Most TCR sequences were seen in very few donors, while some public TCRs were found in many individuals. The only immune exposure information available for the cohort was CMV serostatus. At a false discovery rate of 0.05, a later analysis linked 16,951 TCR beta sequences to specific HLA alleles. Broadly in line with IMGT annotations, most TCR beta V segments showed up in productive rearrangements about 87% or about 30% of the time in an earlier analysis of 450 to 600 of the donors. In this cohort, only TCR beta chains were sequenced, and detectable features were limited by the absence of alpha or paired-chain data. It was suggested by the authors that the approach could potentially be generalized to other disease states and immunological phenotypes. In a later genetic analysis, fewer N-insertions in productive TCRs were reported among donors in an Asian-associated ancestry cluster than the roughly 640-donor mean.

The cohort consisted of approximately 670 healthy bone marrow donors. At the time of sampling, every cohort member was nominally healthy, though immune exposures that went unrecorded were likely present. The donor was CMV seronegative and was included in the group of a few hundred seronegative cohort members. A peripheral blood sample was collected from each donor, and TCR beta sequencing was performed on peripheral blood mononuclear cells. Genomic DNA was extracted from the blood cell samples with the Qiagen DNeasy Blood Extraction Kit. With regard to this clone: Its cognate antigen has yet to be identified. Nothing much larger sits one base from this clone, and base qualities are not available.

Library preparation used the immunoSEQ multiplex PCR assay. The multiplex PCR relied on a mix of 60 forward primers for TCR Vbeta segments and 13 reverse primers for TCR Jbeta segments. The CDR3 region of rearranged TCR beta genes was amplified from genomic DNA with a multiplex PCR assay. On the Illumina HiSeq System, the amplified TCR beta libraries were sequenced as 87-base-pair reads. From the authors' description of their analysis: In a later analysis, roughly 80 million unique TCR beta chains were counted across the roughly 610 repertoires, and roughly 11 million of these chains were shared by at least two donors. A nearest-neighbor algorithm error-corrected the raw reads and collapsed the reads into unique sequences, merging closely related sequences to remove PCR and sequencing errors. V, D and J gene segments were assigned by aligning CDR3 sequences to IMGT reference sequences. For a sequence to be retained, a match of at least six nucleotides was required to both a V gene segment and a J gene segment. Rearrangements were called productive when the CDR3 lacked stop codons and stayed in frame with V and J; all others were non-productive. Following IMGT convention, CDR3 was defined as the stretch from the second conserved V-encoded cysteine to the conserved J-encoded phenylalanine. The earlier analysis of approximately 590 of the donors excluded any sequence lacking an unambiguous match to a single V gene segment. An earlier analysis of a few hundred of the donors classified V segments as functional when productive rearrangements were above 56.7% and as segregating when the standard deviation between donors was above 5%. A statistical classification framework was built for diagnosing cytomegalovirus status from the catalog of TCR beta chain sequences. V and J gene assignment, in a later analysis, came from comparing TCR nucleotide sequences with IMGT/GENE-DB human TR gene sequences. In a later analysis, CDR3 sequences and most-parsimonious VDJ recombination scenarios were assigned using the TCRdist pipeline. In a later analysis, every TCR beta chain was defined by the combination of its CDR3 amino acid sequence and its V-gene family, and reads without a unique V-gene family were dropped. As a way to deal with suspected cross-contamination and a sequencing artifact, a later analysis dropped more than 500 nucleotide sequences that were highly shared and had low generation probability. In a later analysis, a clonal expansion index was calculated for each public chain from normalized within-repertoire ranks of inferred template counts. In a later analysis, generation probabilities were computed with a VDJ recombination model fitted to out-of-frame rearrangements, and the resulting probabilities were checked against IGoR. Hypergeometric tests were used in a later analysis to score TCR-TCR, TCR-HLA and TCR-CMV co-occurrence, with a repertoire-size bias correction applied to the TCR pairs. A later analysis estimated false discovery rates by permuting HLA or CMV assignments 20 times. In a later analysis, co-occurring TCRs were grouped using DBSCAN, with TCRdist sequence similarity added in when clustering inside HLA-allele-positive subsets. Co-occurrence clustering excluded repertoires with fewer than 30,000 or more than 120,000 public chains, plus five with anomalous nucleotide sharing. TCRdb stores this immuneACCESS table with in-frame sequences only. Part of the clones is absent; in the studies checked, under half of the shortfall reflects unresolved V genes, and no reason is known for the rest. The V and J calls and clone size were taken over from that table, and D and trimming were inferred from the DNA. This sample lists around 100,000 clones; around three quarters were detected once. Of the sample, roughly 4% is held by the ten largest clones.

The source is a man between 40 and 49 years old in good health and CMV-seronegative. Sequencing was done on a sample of PBMCs.

The CDR3 region: CATSREGGGKNEQFF. The base sequence is TGTGCCACCAGCAGAGAAGGCGGGGGGAAAAATGAGCAGTTCTTC. This chain joins TRBV15 to TRBJ2-1, with 8 middle bases fitting TRBD2. Measured from the cysteine to the phenylalanine, the CDR3 is 15 residues long. Solely the CDR3 DNA is kept, with 45 bases framed from the first base. The germline V gene (reference sequence) supplies CDR1 LNHNV and CDR2 YYDKDF. Compared with germline, V lacks 0 bases and J lacks 7 bases; bases without a gene match: 5.